The 14 T cell receptor beta chains presented below share a single source sample, sequenced in a study of cytomegalovirus exposure and HLA in healthy donors. PCR primers comprised 60 Vbeta and 13 Jbeta primers. The repertoire was sequenced with immunoSEQ multiplex PCR; TCRdb's copy has only in-frame clones and lacks some. Of under 250,000 clones listed, 82% were seen once; the top ten hold roughly 6%. The material sequenced was PBMCs. The receptor source for this set is a man in his forties or fifties in good health and CMV-seropositive.

The gene calls are TRBV7-9 and TRBJ2-7, with TRBD2 matching 7 bases. From germline, CDR1 is SEHNR and CDR2 FQNEAQ (reference sequence). CDR3 length equals 14 residues. The V segment lost 6 bases and the J segment 3 bases; nucleotides outside the gene matches: 8. This chain's CDR3 is CASRPTGGDYEQYV. CDR3 DNA sequence: TGTGCCAGCAGACCTACGGGGGGAGACTACGAGCAGTACGTC.

This sequence joins TRBV7-9 and TRBJ1-2; D is ambiguous. This CDR3 comprises 13 residues. Germline CDR1 reads SEHNR; CDR2 reads FQNEAQ (reference sequence). The V end lost 1 base, the J end lost 4 bases, and 7 bases lay between the germline ends. The CDR3 DNA reads as TGTGCCAGCAGCTTAGATTCCTTCTATGGCTACACCTTC. Residues: CASSLDSFYGYTF.

This sequence joins TRBV27 and TRBJ2-3, with 7 nucleotides matching TRBD2. Trimming removed 3 bases from V and 3 bases from J; junction bases left unmatched: 6. This CDR3 spans 15 amino acids. The germline V gene encodes CDR1 MNHEY and CDR2 SMNVEV (reference sequence). The CDR3 DNA is TGTGCCAGCAGTTTGGGCGGGAGATTGACAGATACGCAGTATTTT. This encodes CASSLGGRLTDTQYF.

The J gene is TRBJ2-5, the V gene TRBV28; tentative D call: TRBD1 (5 bases). The CDR3 length is 15 residues. With 5 bases removed from V and 5 bases from J, the gap between germline ends came to 18 bases. Germline V gene sequence: CDR1 MDHEN, CDR2 SYDVKM. This chain's CDR3 is CASSPQGKARETQYF. CDR3 in DNA: TGTGCCAGCAGTCCTCAGGGTAAAGCCAGGGAGACCCAGTACTTC. The full variable domain, rest sourced from reference TRBV28 and TRBJ2-5, is DVKVTQSSRYLVKRTGEKVFLECVQDMDHENMFWYRQDPGLGLRLIYFSYDVKMKEKGDIPEGYSVSREKKERFSLILESASTNQTSMYLCASSPQGKARETQYFGPGTRLLVL.

The chain links TRBV11-3 to TRBJ2-3, with TRBD2 as a possible D gene (6 bases). From germline, CDR1 is SGHNT and CDR2 YENEEA. Trimming stripped 5 bases from V and 3 bases from J, with 15 bases between. The CDR3 runs to 15 residues. In DNA, the CDR3 is TGTGCCAGCAGCCCGGGAGACAGTATAACAGATACGCAGTATTTT. Protein sequence: CASSPGDSITDTQYF.

The genes are TRBV27 and TRBJ2-1, with 11 bases matching TRBD2. The CDR3 is 17 amino acids. The V gene's germline CDR1 is MNHEY and CDR2 SMNVEV (reference sequence). Trimming removed 8 bases from V and 7 bases from J; junction bases left unmatched: 16. This chain's CDR3 is CASGDSVAGGPRNEQFF. The CDR3 nucleotides read TGTGCCAGCGGAGACTCGGTAGCGGGAGGGCCGCGAAATGAGCAGTTCTTC.

The J gene is TRBJ2-7, the V gene TRBV18, with D perhaps TRBD1 (6 bases). The CDR3 runs to 15 residues. Germline CDR1 is KGHSH and CDR2 is LQKENI. The V and J ends lost 3 bases and 5 bases respectively, with 17 bases between them. The CDR3 spells CASSPSAGALDEQYF. The CDR3 region has the DNA TGTGCCAGCTCACCGTCAGCAGGGGCCCTTGACGAGCAGTACTTC.

This clone was detected only a few times. The V call is TRBV15, the J call TRBJ1-5; D remains unclear. V shed 3 bases and J shed 1 base, with 19 bases lying between them. CDR1 LNHNV and CDR2 YYDKDF come from the germline V gene (reference sequence). The CDR3 contains 18 residues. This CDR3 is CATSRVPHLGGSNQPQHF. In DNA form, the CDR3 reads TGTGCCACCAGCAGGGTCCCACACTTAGGAGGAAGCAATCAGCCCCAGCATTTT.

J is TRBJ2-1 and V is TRBV7-9; 14 bases are shared with TRBD2. V shed 5 bases and J 2 bases; nucleotides not matched to a gene: 2. The CDR3 is made up of 16 amino acids. Germline CDR1 SEHNR, CDR2 FQNEAQ (reference sequence). The chain's CDR3 is CASSPTSGRAYNEQFF. In DNA form, the CDR3 reads TGTGCCAGCAGCCCGACTAGCGGGAGGGCCTACAATGAGCAGTTCTTC. Using reference TRBV7-9 and TRBJ2-1 for the parts outside the CDR3, the full variable domain is DTGVSQNPRHKITKRGQNVTFRCDPISEHNRLYWYRQTLGQGPEFLTYFQNEAQLEKSRLLSDRFSAERPKGSFSTLEIQRTEQGDSAMYLCASSPTSGRAYNEQFFGPGTRLTVL.

The chain is built from TRBV30 and TRBJ1-2, with 7 bases aligning to TRBD1. The CDR3 is 15 residues long. The germline V gene encodes CDR1 GTSNPN and CDR2 SVGIG (reference sequence). V was pared by 0 bases and J by 4 bases, with 8 bases of the junction left unmatched. DNA of the CDR3: TGTGCCTGGAGTGTACAGAGGGGGCGGATCTATGGCTACACCTTC. Translated: CAWSVQRGRIYGYTF. Full variable domain (rest looked up from reference TRBV30 and TRBJ1-2): SQTIHQWPATLVQPVGSPLSLECTVEGTSNPNLYWYRQAAGRGLQLLFYSVGIGQISSEVPQNLSASRPQDRQFILSSKKLLLSDSGFYLCAWSVQRGRIYGYTFGSGTRLTVV.

This chain links TRBV2 with TRBJ1-5; 10 bases map to TRBD1. The germline CDR1 and CDR2 sequences are SNHLY and FYNNEI. V was pared by 3 bases and J by 0 bases, with 5 bases of the junction left unmatched. The CDR3 loop spans 17 amino acids. The CDR3 DNA reads TGTGCCAGCAGTGAGGAGACAGGGGGCAATAGCAATCAGCCCCAGCATTTT. It yields the protein CASSEETGGNSNQPQHF.

This chain links TRBV27 with TRBJ2-2; 10 bases match TRBD2. Germline values: CDR1 MNHEY, CDR2 SMNVEV (reference sequence). This CDR3 has 17 amino acids. The CDR3 coding sequence is TGTGCGTCAAAGAAAGGCACCCTAGCGGGAGTTCCCGGGGAGCTGTTTTTT. This codes for CASKKGTLAGVPGELFF.

This clone has a single count. This chain links TRBV21-1 with TRBJ1-4; the D segment call TRBD1 is taken from the table without a DNA check. TRBV21-1 is flagged as a pseudogene. The CDR3 length is 18 residues. CDR3 nucleotide sequence: TGTGCCAGCAGCAAATTGAGGGGCCCTACAGGGGGGGGAGAAAAACTGTTTTTT. Translating it yields CASSKLRGPTGGGEKLFF.

This chain connects TRBV2 to TRBJ2-1; 7 bases line up with TRBD1. The germline V gene has CDR1 SNHLY and CDR2 FYNNEI. The CDR3 totals 12 residues. V lost 10 bases, J lost 4 bases, and 4 bases stayed unmatched. CDR3 loop: CAKGTEYNEQFF. The DNA of the CDR3 is TGTGCCAAGGGGACAGAGTACAATGAGCAGTTCTTC.